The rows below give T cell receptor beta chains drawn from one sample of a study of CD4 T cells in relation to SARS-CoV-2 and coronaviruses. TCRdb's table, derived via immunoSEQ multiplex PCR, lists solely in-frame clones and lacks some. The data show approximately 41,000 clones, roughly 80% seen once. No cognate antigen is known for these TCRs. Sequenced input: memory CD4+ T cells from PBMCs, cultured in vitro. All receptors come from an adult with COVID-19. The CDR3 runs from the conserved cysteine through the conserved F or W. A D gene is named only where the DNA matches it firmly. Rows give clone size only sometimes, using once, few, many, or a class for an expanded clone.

CDR3 DNA: TGCGCCAGCAGCCAAGAAGGGCTGGGAGAGACCCAGTACTTC; CDR3 protein: CASSQEGLGETQYF; J gene: TRBJ2-5; V gene: TRBV4-1; clone size: -; D gene: -
CDR3 DNA: TGTGCCAGCAGCTTAATGGGGTGGGGAGCTTTCTTT; CDR3 protein: CASSLMGWGAFF; J gene: TRBJ1-1; V gene: TRBV7-3; clone size: -; D gene: -
CDR3 DNA: TGTGCCAGCAGCTTAGTATCCGGAAACGAGCAGTACTTC; CDR3 protein: CASSLVSGNEQYF; J gene: TRBJ2-7; V gene: TRBV7-9; clone size: -; D gene: -
CDR3 DNA: TGTGCCAGCAGCCAAGCTAGGGGGAATGAGCAGTTCTTC; CDR3 protein: CASSQARGNEQFF; J gene: TRBJ2-1; V gene: TRBV3-1/TRBV3-2; clone size: few; D gene: -
CDR3 DNA: TGTGCCAGCAGCGTAGGGTGGACAGCTAACTATGGCTACACCTTC; CDR3 protein: CASSVGWTANYGYTF; J gene: TRBJ1-2; V gene: TRBV9; clone size: -; D gene: -
CDR3 DNA: TGTGCCAGCAGCCCCCGGGGTATCACAGATACGCAGTATTTT; CDR3 protein: CASSPRGITDTQYF; J gene: TRBJ2-3; V gene: TRBV3-1/TRBV3-2; clone size: -; D gene: -
CDR3 DNA: TGCGCCAGCAGCTTGACCGGGACAGACAACACTGAAGCTTTCTTT; CDR3 protein: CASSLTGTDNTEAFF; J gene: TRBJ1-1; V gene: TRBV5-1; clone size: -; D gene: TRBD1
CDR3 DNA: TGTGCCAGCAGCCGCGACCGTGGGAGGAGGGGGTTAAGTACGCAGTATTTT; CDR3 protein: CASSRDRGRRGLSTQYF; J gene: TRBJ2-3; V gene: TRBV7-9; clone size: -; D gene: -
CDR3 DNA: TGTGCCAGCAGTGAATCCAGCGGGATGTGGGATACGCAGTATTTT; CDR3 protein: CASSESSGMWDTQYF; J gene: TRBJ2-3; V gene: TRBV2; clone size: few; D gene: TRBD2
CDR3 DNA: TGCGCCAGCAGCTTCGACGTCGGGGTGCAAGAGACCCAGTACTTC; CDR3 protein: CASSFDVGVQETQYF; J gene: TRBJ2-5; V gene: TRBV5-1; clone size: once; D gene: -
CDR3 DNA: TGCAGTGCTAGTGGGGATAGCGGGAGGGCCTACGAGCAGTACTTC; CDR3 protein: CSASGDSGRAYEQYF; J gene: TRBJ2-7; V gene: TRBV20-1; clone size: few; D gene: TRBD2
CDR3 DNA: TGTGCCAGCACTGGGACCTCCGGCGGGACGTTCGAGCAGTACTTC; CDR3 protein: CASTGTSGGTFEQYF; J gene: TRBJ2-7; V gene: TRBV28; clone size: once; D gene: -